This T cell receptor (beta chain) was obtained from a study of blood T cell repertoires in COVID-19. Study context: From the United States, Italy and Spain came samples of acute and convalescent COVID-19.

V was cut by 0 bases and J by 2 bases, with 11 bases left in between. CDR1 and CDR2 from the germline V gene are MNHEY and SMNVEV (reference sequence). This CDR3 is 16 amino acids long. As processed by the authors: The assay estimated nucleated cells by amplifying reference gene primers. Only in-frame clones appear in the TCRdb table, and some are missing; sequencing was by immunoSEQ multiplex PCR. The D gene and trimming were derived from the DNA, and the V and J assignments and clone size from that table. The table records roughly 410,000 clones, roughly nine tenths of them present only once. Sequenced: peripheral blood. The chain has TRBV27 and TRBJ1-5; D gene unclear. The clonotype comes from a man aged 40-49 years with acute or convalescent COVID-19. This CDR3 is CASSLSPTIGNQPQHF. The CDR3 DNA is TGTGCCAGCAGTTTATCCCCGACTATCGGCAATCAGCCCCAGCATTTT.